This section outlines one T cell receptor beta chain sequence together with its context. The antigen remains unidentified. Repertoires were generated with immunoSEQ multiplex PCR, while TCRdb's copy carries only in-frame clones and drops some. The table has tens of thousands of clones, 90% seen once; the top ten hold around 3%. There are 17 residues in the CDR3. Per the germline V gene, CDR1 is LNHNV and CDR2 is YYDKDF (reference sequence). Trimming took off 1 base at V and 0 bases at J, with 10 bases between the two ends. Noted time point: cycle 4 day 1 (C4D1), after 6 weeks of nivolumab. No patient escaped relapse after autologous stem cell transplantation, and brentuximab vedotin exposure varied. This specimen belongs to a study of PD-1 blockade in classical Hodgkin lymphoma. Study results and caveats: Compared with healthy donors, newly diagnosed patients reportedly showed lower baseline TCR diversity.

The chain combines TRBV15 with TRBJ2-6, with a weak D call TRBD1 (5 bases). Here the sequenced sample was peripheral blood mononuclear cells (PBMCs), taken before the fourth cycle of nivolumab. The sequence was collected from a human donor with classical Hodgkin lymphoma. CDR3 nucleotides: TGTGCCACCAGCAGAGGTGGAAGGGGCTCTGGGGCCAACGTCCTGACTTTC. This gives the protein CATSRGGRGSGANVLTF. Supplemented by reference TRBV15 and TRBJ2-6, the full variable domain reads DAMVIQNPRYQVTQFGKPVTLSCSQTLNHNVMYWYQQKSSQAPKLLFHYYDKDFNNEADTPDNFQSRRPNTSFCFLDIRSPGLGDTAMYLCATSRGGRGSGANVLTFGAGSRLTVL.